This T cell receptor beta chain was observed in a study of T cell clones after liver transplantation. Study-level points and caveats: Donor-reactive sequences fell more than third party-reactive ones, suggesting partial deletion.

Profiled with immunoSEQ multiplex PCR; TCRdb holds only in-frame clones, not every one. The table has roughly 20,000 clones, over 75% seen once. The CDR3 is 12 residues long. Trimming removed 2 bases at V and 5 bases at J, with 7 bases between. CDR1 and CDR2 (germline): SGHTA, FQGNSA. Remarks on this clone: What it recognizes is unknown.

This clonotype was sampled from a human patient who received a liver transplant. Some of the T cells may derive from the graft donor. This specimen was CD8+ T cells from blood, taken 48 months after liver transplant. The chain recombines TRBV7-2 with TRBJ2-7; D gene unclear. CDR3 nucleotides: TGTGCCAGCAGCTTAACACTGAACGAGCAGTACTTC. Translated, it gives CASSLTLNEQYF.